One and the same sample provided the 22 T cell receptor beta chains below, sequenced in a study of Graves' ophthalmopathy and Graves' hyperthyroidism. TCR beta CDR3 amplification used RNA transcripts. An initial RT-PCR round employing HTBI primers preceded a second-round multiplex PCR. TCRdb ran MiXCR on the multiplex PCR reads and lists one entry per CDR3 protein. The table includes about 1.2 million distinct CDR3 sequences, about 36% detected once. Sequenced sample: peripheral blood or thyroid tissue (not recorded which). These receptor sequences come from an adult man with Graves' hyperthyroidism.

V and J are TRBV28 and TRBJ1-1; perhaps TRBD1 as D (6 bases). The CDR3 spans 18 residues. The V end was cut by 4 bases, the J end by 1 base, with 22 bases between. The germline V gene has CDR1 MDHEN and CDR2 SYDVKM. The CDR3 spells CASSSLNLSPGANTEAFF. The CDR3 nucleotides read TGTGCCAGCAGTTCTCTTAACCTTTCACCGGGGGCGAACACTGAAGCTTTCTTT.

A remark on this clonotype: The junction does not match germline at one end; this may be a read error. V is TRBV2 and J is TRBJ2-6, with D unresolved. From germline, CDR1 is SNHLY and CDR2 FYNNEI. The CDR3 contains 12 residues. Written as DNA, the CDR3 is TGTGCCAGCAGCGGACGGGTGAGCACTGAAGCTTTC. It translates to CASSGRVSTEAF. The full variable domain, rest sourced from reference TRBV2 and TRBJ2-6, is EPEVTQTPSHQVTQMGQEVILRCVPISNHLYFYWYRQILGQKVEFLVSFYNNEISEKSEIFDDQFSVERPDGSNFTLKIRSTKLEDSAMYFCASSGRVSTEAFGAGSRLTVL.

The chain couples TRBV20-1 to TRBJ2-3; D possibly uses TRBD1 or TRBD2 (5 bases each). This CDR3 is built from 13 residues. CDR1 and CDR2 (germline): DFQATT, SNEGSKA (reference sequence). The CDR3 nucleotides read TGCACACTCCGGGACGTCGGCACAGATACGCAGTATTTT. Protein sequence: CTLRDVGTDTQYF.

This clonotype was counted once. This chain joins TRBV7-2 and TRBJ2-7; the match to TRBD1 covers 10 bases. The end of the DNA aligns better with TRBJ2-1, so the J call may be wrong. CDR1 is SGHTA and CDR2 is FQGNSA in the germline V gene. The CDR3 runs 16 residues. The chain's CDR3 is CASSPGPGQGWNEQFF. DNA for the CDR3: TGTGCCAGCAGCCCCGGCCCGGGACAGGGGTGGAATGAGCAGTTCTTC.

Here the CDR3 DNA reads TGTGCCAGCTCAGCAACTAGCGGGAATTCGGGCGAGCAGTACTTC. It codes for CASSATSGNSGEQYF. V and J are TRBV9 and TRBJ2-7; 10 nucleotides agree with TRBD2. Trimming removed 7 bases from V and 6 bases from J; junction bases left unmatched: 13. CDR1 and CDR2 (germline): SGDLS, YYNGEE. CDR3 length equals 15 residues.

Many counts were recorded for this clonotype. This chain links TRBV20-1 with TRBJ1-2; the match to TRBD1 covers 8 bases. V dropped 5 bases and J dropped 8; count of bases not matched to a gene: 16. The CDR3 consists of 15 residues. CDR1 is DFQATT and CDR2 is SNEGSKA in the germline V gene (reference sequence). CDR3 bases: TGCAGTGCTGAGAGTTCCACTGGACAGGGAATCGGCTACACCTTC. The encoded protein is CSAESSTGQGIGYTF.

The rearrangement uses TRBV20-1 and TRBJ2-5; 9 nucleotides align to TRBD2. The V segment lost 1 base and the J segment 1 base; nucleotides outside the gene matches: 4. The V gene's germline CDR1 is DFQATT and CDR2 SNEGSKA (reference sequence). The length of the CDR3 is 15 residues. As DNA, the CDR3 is TGCAGTGCTAGAGTGGAGACTAGCGGCCAAGAGACCCAGTACTTC. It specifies CSARVETSGQETQYF.

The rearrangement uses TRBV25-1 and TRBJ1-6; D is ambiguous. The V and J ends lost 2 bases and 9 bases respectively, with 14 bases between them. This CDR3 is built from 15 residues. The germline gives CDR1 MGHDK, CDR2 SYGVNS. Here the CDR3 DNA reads TGTGCCAGCAGTGAAGGAGCCCTCCTCGGTTCACCCCTCCACTTT. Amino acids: CASSEGALLGSPLHF.

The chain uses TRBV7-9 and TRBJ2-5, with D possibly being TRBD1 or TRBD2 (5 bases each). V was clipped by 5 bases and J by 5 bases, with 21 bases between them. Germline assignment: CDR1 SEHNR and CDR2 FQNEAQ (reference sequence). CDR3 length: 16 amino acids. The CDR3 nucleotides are TGTGCCAGCAGCGCCTCGGGGCGGAGGCGGATGGAGACCCAGTACTTC. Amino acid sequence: CASSASGRRRMETQYF.

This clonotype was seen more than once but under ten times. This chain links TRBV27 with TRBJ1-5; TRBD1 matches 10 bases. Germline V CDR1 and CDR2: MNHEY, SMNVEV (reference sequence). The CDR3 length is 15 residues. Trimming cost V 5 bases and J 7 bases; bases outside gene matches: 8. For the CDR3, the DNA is TGTGCCAGCAGTCCATGGGGGACAGGGGAACAGCCCCAGCATTTT. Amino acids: CASSPWGTGEQPQHF.

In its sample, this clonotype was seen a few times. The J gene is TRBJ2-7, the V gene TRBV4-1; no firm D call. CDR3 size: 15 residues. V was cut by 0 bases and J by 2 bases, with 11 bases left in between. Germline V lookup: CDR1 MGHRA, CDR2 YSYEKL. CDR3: CASSQEPAFPYEQYF. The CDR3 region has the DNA TGCGCCAGCAGCCAAGAACCAGCGTTTCCCTACGAGCAGTACTTC.

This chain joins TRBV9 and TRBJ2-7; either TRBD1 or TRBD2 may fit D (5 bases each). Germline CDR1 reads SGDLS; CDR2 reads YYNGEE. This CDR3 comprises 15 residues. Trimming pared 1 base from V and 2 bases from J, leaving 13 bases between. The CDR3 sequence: CASSVSPGPTYEQYF. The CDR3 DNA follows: TGTGCCAGCAGCGTATCTCCGGGGCCTACCTACGAGCAGTACTTC.

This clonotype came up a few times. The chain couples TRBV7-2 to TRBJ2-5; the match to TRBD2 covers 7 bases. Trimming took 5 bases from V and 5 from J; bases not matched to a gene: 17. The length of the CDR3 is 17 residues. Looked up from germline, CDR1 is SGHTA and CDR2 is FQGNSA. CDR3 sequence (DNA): TGTGCCAGCAGCCCCCGCCGGGTGGGAGGGCCGCGGGAGACCCAGTACTTC. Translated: CASSPRRVGGPRETQYF.

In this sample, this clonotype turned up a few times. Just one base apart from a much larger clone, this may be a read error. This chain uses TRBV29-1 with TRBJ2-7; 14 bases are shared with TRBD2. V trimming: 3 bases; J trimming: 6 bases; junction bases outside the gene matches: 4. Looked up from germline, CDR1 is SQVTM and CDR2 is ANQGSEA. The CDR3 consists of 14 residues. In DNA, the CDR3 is TGCAGCGTTGAGGGGGGACTAGCGGGAGCCGAGCAGTACTTC. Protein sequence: CSVEGGLAGAEQYF.

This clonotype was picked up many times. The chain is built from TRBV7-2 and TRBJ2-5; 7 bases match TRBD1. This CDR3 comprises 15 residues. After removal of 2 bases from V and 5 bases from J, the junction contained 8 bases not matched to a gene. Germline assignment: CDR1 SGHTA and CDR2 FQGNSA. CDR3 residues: CASSLTRDSPETQYF. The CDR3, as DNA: TGTGCCAGCAGCTTAACTCGGGACAGCCCGGAGACCCAGTACTTC.

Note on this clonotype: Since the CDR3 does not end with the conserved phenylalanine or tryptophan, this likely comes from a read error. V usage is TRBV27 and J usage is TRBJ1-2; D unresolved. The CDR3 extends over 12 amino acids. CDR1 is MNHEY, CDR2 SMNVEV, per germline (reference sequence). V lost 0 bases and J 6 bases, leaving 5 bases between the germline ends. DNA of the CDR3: TGTGCCAGCAGTTTATCAGGGAATGGCTACACCCTC. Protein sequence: CASSLSGNGYTL.

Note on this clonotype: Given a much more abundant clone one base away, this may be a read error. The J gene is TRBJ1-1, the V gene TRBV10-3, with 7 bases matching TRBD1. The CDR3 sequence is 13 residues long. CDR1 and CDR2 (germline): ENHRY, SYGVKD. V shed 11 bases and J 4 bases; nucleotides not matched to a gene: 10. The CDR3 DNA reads TGTGCCGGCAGCCAGGGGACAGCCACTGAAGCTTTCTTT. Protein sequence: CAGSQGTATEAFF.

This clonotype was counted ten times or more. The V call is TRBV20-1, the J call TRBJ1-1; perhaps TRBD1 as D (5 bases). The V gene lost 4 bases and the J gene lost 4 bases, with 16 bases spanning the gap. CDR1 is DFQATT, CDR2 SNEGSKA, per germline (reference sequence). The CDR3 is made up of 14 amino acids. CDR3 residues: CSAMGGDWVTEAFF. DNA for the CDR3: TGCAGTGCTATGGGGGGGGACTGGGTCACTGAAGCTTTCTTT.

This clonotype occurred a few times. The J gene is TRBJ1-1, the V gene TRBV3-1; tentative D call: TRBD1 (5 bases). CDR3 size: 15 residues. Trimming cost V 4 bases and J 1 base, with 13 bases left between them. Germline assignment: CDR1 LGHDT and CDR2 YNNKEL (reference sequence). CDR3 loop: CASSRFGAANTEAFF. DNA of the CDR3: TGTGCCAGCAGCCGGTTTGGGGCCGCGAACACTGAAGCTTTCTTT.

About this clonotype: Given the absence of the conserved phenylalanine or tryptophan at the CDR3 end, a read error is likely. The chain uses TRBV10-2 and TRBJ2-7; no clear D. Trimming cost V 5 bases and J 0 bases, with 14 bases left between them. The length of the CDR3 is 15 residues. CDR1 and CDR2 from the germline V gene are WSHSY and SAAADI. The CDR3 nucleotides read TGCGCCAGCAGTCCTTGGTCCACGGGCTCCTACGAGCAGTACTCC. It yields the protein CASSPWSTGSYEQYS.

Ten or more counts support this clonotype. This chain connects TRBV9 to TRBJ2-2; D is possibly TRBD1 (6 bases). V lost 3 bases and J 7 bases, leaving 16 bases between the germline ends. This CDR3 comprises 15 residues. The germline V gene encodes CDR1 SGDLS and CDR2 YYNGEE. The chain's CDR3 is CASSGLLQGGGELFF. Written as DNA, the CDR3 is TGTGCCAGCAGCGGGCTCCTCCAAGGGGGCGGGGAGCTGTTTTTT.

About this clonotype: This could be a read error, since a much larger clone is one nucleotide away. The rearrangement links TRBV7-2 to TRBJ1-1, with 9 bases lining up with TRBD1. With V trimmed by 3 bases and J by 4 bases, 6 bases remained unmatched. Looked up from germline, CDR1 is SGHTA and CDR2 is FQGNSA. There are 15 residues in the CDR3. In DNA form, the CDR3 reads TGTGCCAGCAGCTTGCCCGACAGGGGGATCACTGAAGCTTTCTTT. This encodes CASSLPDRGITEAFF.